The 13 T cell receptor beta chains in this list originate from one sample, sequenced in a study of identical twins. TCRdb reprocessed the 5' RACE reads with MiXCR, giving one entry per CDR3 protein. The sample contains more than 650,000 distinct CDR3 sequences, 5.5% to 7.5% of which appear only once. Sequencing was carried out using naive T cells sorted from blood. The receptors derive from a man between 18 and 35 years old in good health.

This clonotype was counted only a few times. The rearrangement links TRBV27 to TRBJ1-2, with a tentative D call TRBD1 (5 bases). Germline V gives CDR1 MNHEY, CDR2 SMNVEV (reference sequence). The CDR3 has 15 residues. V was clipped by 2 bases and J by 4 bases, with 14 bases between them. The CDR3 bases are TGTGCCAGCAGTTTAACAGGAGGCCAGGGCTATGGCTACACCTTC. Residues: CASSLTGGQGYGYTF.

This clonotype was observed a few times. This rearrangement joins TRBV5-1 to TRBJ2-7, with 8 bases fitting TRBD2. Germline V CDR1 and CDR2: SGHRS, YFSETQ. V dropped 4 bases and J dropped 2; count of bases not matched to a gene: 5. The CDR3 consists of 14 residues. DNA of the CDR3: TGCGCCAGCAGCCCTATACTAGCGGCCTACGAGCAGTACTTC. Protein product: CASSPILAAYEQYF. Complete variable domain (other parts from reference TRBV5-1 and TRBJ2-7): KAGVTQTPRYLIKTRGQQVTLSCSPISGHRSVSWYQQTPGQGLQFLFEYFSETQRNKGNFPGRFSGRQFSNSRSEMNVSTLELGDSALYLCASSPILAAYEQYFGPGTRLTVT.

V gene TRBV6-2 or TRBV6-3 combines with J gene TRBJ1-1; D possibly corresponds to TRBD1 (5 bases). V was shortened by 0 bases and J by 7 bases, with 12 bases between the two germline ends. This CDR3 spans 14 amino acids. Germline V gene sequence: CDR1 MNHEY, CDR2 SVGEGT. The CDR3 loop reads CASSYSPGQFEAFF. The CDR3 DNA sequence: TGTGCCAGCAGTTACTCCCCAGGGCAGTTTGAAGCTTTCTTT.

The sample holds one count of this clonotype. The CDR3 ends on some other residue instead of the conserved phenylalanine or tryptophan, so this is likely a read error. This rearrangement joins TRBV4-1 to TRBJ2-1, with 10 bases matching TRBD2. In germline, CDR1 is MGHRA, CDR2 YSYEKL. V was clipped by 0 bases and J by 8 bases; unmatched bases: 10. There are 17 residues in the CDR3. The CDR3 nucleotides are TGCGCCAGCAGCCAAGAAGGGTGGGCTAGCGGGAGCTATGAGCAGTTCATC. Translated: CASSQEGWASGSYEQFI.

The gene calls are TRBV4-3 and TRBJ2-3; D may match TRBD1 or TRBD2 (6 bases each). Per the germline V gene, CDR1 is LGHNA and CDR2 is YSLEER. Trimming cost V 1 base and J 0 bases, with 11 bases left between them. CDR3 length: 16 amino acids. The CDR3 bases are TGCGCCAGCAGCCAAGCCCAGGGGACTAGCACAGATACGCAGTATTTT. Its translation: CASSQAQGTSTDTQYF.

This clonotype was seen many times. The CDR3 is CSAGGASEAFF. The CDR3 region has the DNA TGCAGCGCTGGGGGGGCGTCTGAAGCTTTCTTT. The chain joins TRBV29-1 to TRBJ1-1, with D possibly matching TRBD1 (6 bases). V was clipped by 7 bases and J by 6 bases, with 12 bases between them. CDR3 length equals 11 residues. Germline V gene lookup returns CDR1 SQVTM and CDR2 ANQGSEA.

The V gene is TRBV4-1, the J gene TRBJ1-3; D gene unclear. The CDR3 has 14 residues. The germline CDR1 and CDR2 sequences are MGHRA and YSYEKL. Trimming stripped 4 bases from V and 2 bases from J, with 9 bases between. The CDR3, as DNA: TGCGCCAGCAGCCCCCGAGTGACTGGAAACACCATATATTTT. Translated, it gives CASSPRVTGNTIYF.

This clonotype was seen ten or more times. This chain's CDR3 is CASSQEAMNTGELFF. The CDR3 DNA is TGCGCCAGCAGCCAAGAGGCCATGAACACCGGGGAGCTGTTTTTT. V gene TRBV4-3 combines with J gene TRBJ2-2; D is unclear. Trimming left V 0 bases short and J 1 base short, with 6 bases between. This CDR3 contains 15 residues. Germline lookup yields CDR1 LGHNA and CDR2 YSLEER.

The chain recombines TRBV18 with TRBJ1-5; D is unresolved. V shed 2 bases and J shed 0 bases, with 8 bases lying between them. The CDR3 runs 15 residues. Germline V gene data show CDR1 as KGHSH and CDR2 as LQKENI. The CDR3 bases are TGTGCCAGCTCACCAAGCACGGTTAGCAATCAGCCCCAGCATTTT. Protein sequence: CASSPSTVSNQPQHF.

Only a few counts were recorded for this clonotype. J is TRBJ2-1 and V is TRBV5-1; 7 nucleotides line up with TRBD2. The CDR3 is 15 amino acids. Germline-derived CDR1 and CDR2 are SGHRS and YFSETQ. The trim removed 5 bases at V and 5 bases at J, leaving 10 bases unmatched. CDR3 sequence: CASRPGLADNNEQFF. Written as DNA, the CDR3 is TGCGCCAGCAGACCAGGGCTAGCGGACAACAATGAGCAGTTCTTC.

The rearrangement links TRBV7-9 to TRBJ2-7, with D perhaps TRBD2 (6 bases). This CDR3 contains 16 residues. The germline V gene encodes CDR1 SEHNR and CDR2 FQNEAQ (reference sequence). The V end lost 5 bases, the J end lost 0 bases, and 17 bases lay between the germline ends. The CDR3: CASSPRGGVSSYEQYF. The CDR3 DNA follows: TGTGCCAGCAGCCCCCGTGGCGGGGTGAGCTCCTACGAGCAGTACTTC.

This clonotype has a count of ten or more. This chain joins TRBV12-3 or TRBV12-4 and TRBJ1-1, with D possibly being TRBD1 (6 bases). This CDR3 has 14 amino acids. The V gene lost 3 bases and the J gene lost 1 base, with 9 bases spanning the gap. The CDR3 reads CASSFRGQNTEAFF. The CDR3 nucleotides are TGTGCCAGCAGTTTTAGGGGACAGAACACTGAAGCTTTCTTT.

This clonotype was recorded a few times. V is TRBV5-1 and J is TRBJ2-2; 9 nucleotides match TRBD1. J gave up 6 bases and V 3 bases, and 12 bases lay outside the gene matches. Germline CDR1 is SGHRS and CDR2 is YFSETQ. This CDR3 has 17 amino acids. The DNA for the CDR3 is TGCGCCAGCAGCTACGCTCCGGGACAGGGATTTCCCGGGGAGCTGTTTTTT. It yields the protein CASSYAPGQGFPGELFF.